The source of this T cell receptor beta chain is a study of Graves' ophthalmopathy and Graves' hyperthyroidism. This clonotype showed up many times. The V gene's germline CDR1 is LNHDA and CDR2 SQIVND (reference sequence). The CDR3 is 14 amino acids. V was clipped by 6 bases and J by 5 bases; unmatched bases: 9. Beta-chain TCR CDR3 regions were amplified from RNA transcripts. RT-PCR with HTBI primers came first, then second-round multiplex PCR. TCRdb passed the multiplex PCR reads through MiXCR, listing each CDR3 protein once. The table has about 220,000 distinct CDR3 sequences, around a fifth seen once.

This clonotype was sampled from a woman between 50 and 59 years old with Graves' ophthalmopathy. The sample comprised peripheral blood. This sequence joins TRBV19 and TRBJ1-1; 7 bases are shared with TRBD1. CDR3 DNA: TGTGCCAGTAGGGCTGCAGGGGGAGGAACTGAAGCTTTCTTT. Residues: CASRAAGGGTEAFF.